Shown below are 27 T cell receptor beta chains from a single sample sequenced in a study of cytomegalovirus exposure and HLA in healthy donors. Primers for the PCR totalled 60 Vbeta and 13 Jbeta. The data were produced by immunoSEQ multiplex PCR, yet TCRdb's version contains in-frame clones alone and is incomplete. The sample has approximately 150,000 clones; 80% are singletons. Sequences were obtained from PBMCs. The source of these receptors is a woman in her 50s in good health and CMV-seronegative.

The chain recombines TRBV5-6 with TRBJ1-6; D perhaps matches TRBD1 (6 bases). Between the trimmed V and J ends, which lost 2 bases and 6 bases, there was a span of 9 bases. CDR1 is SGHDT, CDR2 YYEEEE, per germline. The CDR3 contains 14 residues. The CDR3 nucleotides read TGTGCCAGCAGCTTAGGACAGAGTAATTCACCCCTCCACTTT. This translates into CASSLGQSNSPLHF.

The chain combines TRBV14 with TRBJ2-3; TRBD1 matches 8 bases. The CDR3 has 15 residues. CDR1 and CDR2 (germline): SGHDN, FVKESK. The ends lost 4 bases at V and 1 base at J; junction bases unmatched: 4. The CDR3: CASSPGTGGTDTQYF. CDR3 nucleotides: TGTGCCAGCAGCCCCGGGACAGGAGGCACAGATACGCAGTATTTT.

This rearrangement joins TRBV28 to TRBJ2-7; the D gene is possibly TRBD2 (5 bases). V gave up 5 bases and J gave up 2 bases, with 13 bases separating them. The CDR3 totals 14 residues. Germline V gives CDR1 MDHEN, CDR2 SYDVKM. CDR3: CASSPSLVPYEQYF. The CDR3 region has the DNA TGTGCCAGCAGTCCATCACTAGTTCCCTACGAGCAGTACTTC.

This clone was counted a few times. DNA of the CDR3: TGTGCCATCAGTCCAGGGGCTAAGGGTTTGGGAGAGACCCAGTACTTC. Translated, it gives CAISPGAKGLGETQYF. The chain combines TRBV10-3 with TRBJ2-5; D perhaps matches TRBD1 (6 bases). The CDR3 extends over 16 amino acids. Germline-derived CDR1 and CDR2 are ENHRY and SYGVKD. Trimming shortened V by 5 bases and J by 4 bases, and 20 bases separated the two germline ends.

DNA of the CDR3: TGCGCCAGCAGTGATACAGGGGGTACCGGGGAGCTGTTTTTT. It codes for CASSDTGGTGELFF. The J gene is TRBJ2-2, the V gene TRBV10-1; the match to TRBD1 covers 8 bases. V lost 3 bases and J lost 5; bases outside the gene matches: 2. The CDR3 loop spans 14 amino acids. From germline, CDR1 is WNHNN and CDR2 SYGVQD (reference sequence).

This clone was seen a few times. The V gene is TRBV5-6, the J gene TRBJ1-4, with a tentative D call TRBD1 (6 bases). V lost 4 bases and J 2 bases, leaving 12 bases between the germline ends. Germline V gene data show CDR1 as SGHDT and CDR2 as YYEEEE. The CDR3 is made up of 15 amino acids. CDR3 nucleotide sequence: TGTGCCAGCAGCCCCTCTGACAGGACTAATGAAAAACTGTTTTTT. It is translated as CASSPSDRTNEKLFF.

The chain is built from TRBV6-5 and TRBJ2-5; maybe TRBD1 (5 bases). This CDR3 region has 15 residues. Trimming cost V 2 bases and J 0 bases, with 10 bases left between them. The germline CDR1 and CDR2 sequences are MNHEY and SVGAGI. The CDR3: CASSYGAVYQETQYF. As DNA, the CDR3 is TGTGCCAGCAGTTACGGGGCAGTGTACCAAGAGACCCAGTACTTC.

The chain has TRBV28 and TRBJ1-3; 10 bases map to TRBD1. After removal of 6 bases from V and 4 bases from J, the junction contained 6 bases not matched to a gene. CDR3 length: 15 residues. The V gene's germline CDR1 is MDHEN and CDR2 SYDVKM. The CDR3 is CASSTTGGIGNTIYF. The CDR3 DNA follows: TGTGCCAGCAGCACGACAGGGGGCATAGGAAACACCATATATTTT. Combining the CDR3 with reference TRBV28 and TRBJ1-3 gives the whole variable domain DVKVTQSSRYLVKRTGEKVFLECVQDMDHENMFWYRQDPGLGLRLIYFSYDVKMKEKGDIPEGYSVSREKKERFSLILESASTNQTSMYLCASSTTGGIGNTIYFGEGSWLTVV.

This clone was observed a single time. The genes are TRBV5-3 and TRBJ2-1; D gene unclear. TRBV5-3 is identified as an open reading frame with a role that is uncertain. This CDR3 has 11 amino acids. Trimming cost V 9 bases and J 11 bases, with 15 bases left between them. CDR3 region: CATLTQRKQFF. CDR3 coding DNA: TGTGCCACCTTGACTCAGAGGAAGCAGTTCTTC.

The chain employs TRBV30 and TRBJ1-2; D is perhaps TRBD1 (5 bases). Trimming cost V 4 bases and J 6 bases, with 12 bases left between them. From germline, CDR1 is GTSNPN and CDR2 SVGIG (reference sequence). This CDR3 comprises 12 residues. This CDR3 reads CAWNRTPHGYTF. In DNA, the CDR3 is TGTGCCTGGAATCGGACACCTCATGGCTACACCTTC. Full variable domain (missing parts from reference TRBV30 and TRBJ1-2): SQTIHQWPATLVQPVGSPLSLECTVEGTSNPNLYWYRQAAGRGLQLLFYSVGIGQISSEVPQNLSASRPQDRQFILSSKKLLLSDSGFYLCAWNRTPHGYTFGSGTRLTVV.

This clone was observed once. The DNA for the CDR3 is TGTGCCAGCAGTTACGACAGGGGTTTCGAAAAACTGTTTTTT. Its translation is CASSYDRGFEKLFF. The chain is built from TRBV6-5 and TRBJ1-4, with 8 positions matching TRBD1. The CDR3 sequence is 14 residues long. After removal of 2 bases from V and 8 bases from J, the junction contained 4 bases not matched to a gene. Germline CDR1 is MNHEY and CDR2 is SVGAGI.

The V call is TRBV18, the J call TRBJ2-7; 11 nucleotides match TRBD2. Trimming cost V 2 bases and J 5 bases; bases outside gene matches: 5. The CDR3 has 15 amino acids. The germline gives CDR1 KGHSH, CDR2 LQKENI. CDR3: CASSPATSGVHEQYF. The CDR3 coding sequence is TGTGCCAGCTCACCAGCGACTAGCGGGGTCCACGAGCAGTACTTC.

This rearrangement joins TRBV7-2 to TRBJ2-2; 10 bases match TRBD2. With 5 bases clipped from V and 5 bases from J, the junction kept 8 bases outside the gene matches. Per germline, CDR1 SGHTA and CDR2 FQGNSA. The CDR3 consists of 16 residues. DNA of the CDR3: TGTGCCAGCAGCGCCCTAGCGGGAGTCGTGACCGGGGAGCTGTTTTTT. Its protein is CASSALAGVVTGELFF.

The CDR3 spells CASSPGEGLDAFF. The DNA for the CDR3 is TGTGCCAGCTCACCGGGGGAGGGGCTTGACGCTTTCTTT. This sequence joins TRBV18 and TRBJ1-1; the D gene is possibly TRBD1 (5 bases). The ends were cut back, 3 bases at V and 11 bases at J, with 16 bases in the middle. CDR1 is KGHSH and CDR2 is LQKENI in the germline V gene. CDR3 length: 13 residues.

This clone was observed a handful of times. The chain has TRBV5-6 and TRBJ1-1; possible D gene TRBD1, 6 bases. This CDR3 is built from 15 residues. CDR1 and CDR2 (germline): SGHDT, YYEEEE. Trimming shortened V by 3 bases and J by 3 bases, and 15 bases separated the two germline ends. The CDR3 bases are TGTGCCAGCAGCTGGAAGGGGGGGTCGGACACTGAAGCTTTCTTT. Encoded protein: CASSWKGGSDTEAFF. Based on the CDR3 plus reference TRBV5-6 and TRBJ1-1, the full variable domain is DAGVTQSPTHLIKTRGQQVTLRCSPKSGHDTVSWYQQALGQGPQFIFQYYEEEERQRGNFPDRFSGHQFPNYSSELNVNALLLGDSALYLCASSWKGGSDTEAFFGQGTRLTVV.

As for this clone: At one of its ends the junction is not consistent with the germline gene, which may arise from a read error. V usage is TRBV28 and J usage is TRBJ2-1; 9 bases line up with TRBD1. Looked up from germline, CDR1 is MDHEN and CDR2 is SYDVKM. The CDR3 totals 13 residues. CDR3 DNA: TGTGCCAGCAGTTTAAATGCGGACAGGGGCCCGGTCTTC. Its translation is CASSLNADRGPVF.

The V and J genes are TRBV27 and TRBJ1-3; tentative D call: TRBD1 (5 bases). The CDR3 has 16 amino acids. Germline assignment: CDR1 MNHEY and CDR2 SMNVEV (reference sequence). The V gene lost 5 bases and the J gene lost 0 bases, with 14 bases spanning the gap. The CDR3 nucleotides read TGTGCCAGCAGTCCCCGTGGACATCTCTCTGGAAACACCATATATTTT. The encoded protein is CASSPRGHLSGNTIYF.

The chain carries TRBV7-8 and TRBJ2-7, with no clear D. This CDR3 has 15 amino acids. V dropped 2 bases and J dropped 6 bases, with 17 bases sitting between them. Germline lookup yields CDR1 SGHVS and CDR2 FQNEAQ. In DNA, the CDR3 is TGTGCCAGCAGCTTAATGAGGCTAGTAAACTCCGAGCAGTACTTC. It codes for CASSLMRLVNSEQYF.

The rearrangement links TRBV5-4 to TRBJ2-7; 9 bases map to TRBD2. Trimming at V came to 5 bases and at J to 4 bases, leaving 13 bases not matched to a gene. Per germline, CDR1 SGHNT and CDR2 YYREEE (reference sequence). CDR3 length: 16 residues. Here the CDR3 reads CASRNNSRGGGYEQYF. CDR3 in DNA: TGTGCCAGCAGAAACAATTCGCGGGGGGGCGGGTACGAGCAGTACTTC.

On this clone itself: The same CDR3 is also encoded by other DNA sequences in this sample. V is TRBV7-2 and J is TRBJ1-5; 9 positions match TRBD1. The CDR3 extends over 16 amino acids. Germline loops: CDR1 SGHTA, CDR2 FQGNSA. V trimming: 5 bases; J trimming: 4 bases; junction bases outside the gene matches: 9. The CDR3 bases are TGTGCCAGCAGCGGCCCCGGGACAGGGTCAAATCAGCCCCAGCATTTT. This codes for CASSGPGTGSNQPQHF.

This clone has only a few counts. This chain uses TRBV4-2 with TRBJ2-1, with TRBD2 matching 13 bases. The germline V gene encodes CDR1 LGHNA and CDR2 YNFKEQ. There are 16 residues in the CDR3. Germline trimming cut 4 bases from V and 8 bases from J; bases unmatched to any gene: 8. The CDR3 nucleotides read TGTGCCAGCAGCCCATATACTAGCGGGGGGGCTCATGAGCAGTTCTTC. This sequence encodes CASSPYTSGGAHEQFF.

About this clone: A junction end diverges from the germline sequence, so it may reflect a read error. This chain connects TRBV10-3 to TRBJ1-2; possibly TRBD1 for D (6 bases). The CDR3 has 13 residues. The germline V gene has CDR1 ENHRY and CDR2 SYGVKD. CDR3 sequence reads: CAISESGADGYTF. The CDR3, as DNA: TGTGCCATCAGCGAGTCAGGGGCAGACGGCTACACCTTC.

The chain combines TRBV7-9 with TRBJ1-2, with 7 bases lining up with TRBD1. Germline CDR1 is SEHNR and CDR2 is FQNEAQ (reference sequence). There are 15 residues in the CDR3. Trimming at V came to 3 bases and at J to 7 bases, leaving 11 bases not matched to a gene. CDR3 loop: CASSFRETGLGGYTF. The CDR3 DNA is TGTGCCAGCAGCTTCCGAGAGACAGGGTTGGGTGGCTACACCTTC.

V gene TRBV19 combines with J gene TRBJ2-7; the match to TRBD1 covers 7 bases. Germline V gives CDR1 LNHDA, CDR2 SQIVND (reference sequence). J was trimmed by 7 bases and V by 3 bases; bases with no gene match: 9. The CDR3 runs 14 residues. The CDR3 DNA sequence: TGTGCCAGTAGTATCCTGGACAGGCGACGGGAGCAGTACTTC. Translating it yields CASSILDRRREQYF. Looking up the rest from reference TRBV19 and TRBJ2-7 gives the full variable domain: DGGITQSPKYLFRKEGQNVTLSCEQNLNHDAMYWYRQDPGQGLRLIYYSQIVNDFQKGDIAEGYSVSREKKESFPLTVTSAQKNPTAFYLCASSILDRRREQYFGPGTRLTVT.

The genes are TRBV6-4 and TRBJ2-3, with D possibly matching TRBD2 (5 bases). Germline lookup yields CDR1 MRHNA and CDR2 SNTAGT. The ends were cut back, 4 bases at V and 7 bases at J, with 15 bases in the middle. The CDR3 has 14 residues. In nucleotides, the CDR3 is TGTGCCAGCAGTGTGGCCCCGGGATGGAATACGCAGTATTTT. This sequence encodes CASSVAPGWNTQYF.

This clone appeared a single time. CDR3 in DNA: TGTGCCAGCAGTGACATGACTAGCGGGAGCGGTTACAATGAGCAGTTCTTC. It codes for CASSDMTSGSGYNEQFF. This chain connects TRBV2 to TRBJ2-1, with 12 bases matching TRBD2. This CDR3 contains 17 residues. Germline V gene data show CDR1 as SNHLY and CDR2 as FYNNEI. V trimming: 3 bases; J trimming: 4 bases; junction bases outside the gene matches: 7.

This clone was detected only a few times. The DNA for the CDR3 is TGTGCCAGCACCCCCTTATTAATGAACACTGAAGCTTTCTTT. Residues: CASTPLLMNTEAFF. The chain joins TRBV7-9 to TRBJ1-1; no clear D. Germline V gene lookup returns CDR1 SEHNR and CDR2 FQNEAQ (reference sequence). With 7 bases removed from V and 0 bases from J, the gap between germline ends came to 12 bases. The CDR3 runs 14 residues.